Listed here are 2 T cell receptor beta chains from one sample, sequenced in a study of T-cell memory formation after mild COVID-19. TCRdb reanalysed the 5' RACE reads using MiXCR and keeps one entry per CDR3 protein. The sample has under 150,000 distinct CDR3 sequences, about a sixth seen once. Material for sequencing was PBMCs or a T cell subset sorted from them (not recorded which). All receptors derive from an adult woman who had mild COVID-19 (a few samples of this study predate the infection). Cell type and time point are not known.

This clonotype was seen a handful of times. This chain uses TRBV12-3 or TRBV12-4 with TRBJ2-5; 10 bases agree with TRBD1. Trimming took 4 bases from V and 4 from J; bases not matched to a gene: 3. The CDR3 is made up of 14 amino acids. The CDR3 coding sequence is TGTGCCAGCAGTTCGACAGGGGGCATAGAGACCCAGTACTTC. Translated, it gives CASSSTGGIETQYF.

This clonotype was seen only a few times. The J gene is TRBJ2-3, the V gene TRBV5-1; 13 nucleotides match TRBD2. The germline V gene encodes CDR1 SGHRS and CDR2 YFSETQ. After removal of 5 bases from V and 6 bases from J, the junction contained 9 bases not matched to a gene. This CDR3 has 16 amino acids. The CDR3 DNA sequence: TGCGCCAGCAGACCGACTAGCGGGGGGTCTGTGGATACGCAGTATTTT. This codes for CASRPTSGGSVDTQYF.